The 16 T cell receptor beta chains in this list originate from one sample, sequenced in a study of blood T cell repertoires in COVID-19. Clones were sequenced by immunoSEQ multiplex PCR, and TCRdb holds only the in-frame ones, with some missing. Here the sample spans roughly 180,000 clones, roughly three quarters being singletons. Sequenced sample: peripheral blood. The receptors originated from a man aged 55 to 70 with active or convalescent COVID-19.

The V call is TRBV9, the J call TRBJ2-3; 14 bases map to TRBD2. This CDR3 has 17 amino acids. CDR1 is SGDLS, CDR2 YYNGEE, per germline. V dropped 2 bases and J dropped 2; count of bases not matched to a gene: 4. The CDR3 region is CASSVRTSGRTTDTQYF. DNA of the CDR3: TGTGCCAGCAGCGTTCGGACTAGCGGGAGGACCACAGATACGCAGTATTTT.

V usage is TRBV28 and J usage is TRBJ2-1; 10 positions match TRBD1. The CDR3 extends over 16 amino acids. Germline CDR1 reads MDHEN; CDR2 reads SYDVKM. Trimming at V came to 3 bases and at J to 6 bases, leaving 8 bases not matched to a gene. The CDR3: CASSFKGQGSSNEQFF. CDR3 nucleotide sequence: TGTGCCAGCAGTTTTAAGGGACAGGGGAGTTCCAATGAGCAGTTCTTC.

This rearrangement joins TRBV5-6 to TRBJ2-2; no clear D. The CDR3 has 13 residues. Germline V lookup: CDR1 SGHDT, CDR2 YYEEEE. The germline V and J ends were trimmed by 4 bases and 6 bases, with 10 bases remaining between them. In DNA, the CDR3 is TGTGCCAGCAGCCGCCCGCCGGCCGGGGAGCTGTTTTTT. It codes for CASSRPPAGELFF.

The chain couples TRBV24-1 to TRBJ2-5; 8 bases are shared with TRBD2. Unmatched junction bases numbered 20, after V lost 7 bases and J lost 5 bases. This CDR3 has 18 amino acids. Germline CDR1 reads KGHDR; CDR2 reads SFDVKD. CDR3 in amino acids: CATRGIAGCGPGRETQYF. DNA for the CDR3: TGTGCCACCAGGGGGATAGCGGGATGTGGTCCGGGTAGGGAGACCCAGTACTTC.

The chain links TRBV7-9 to TRBJ1-5; 7 nucleotides match TRBD1. Germline V lookup: CDR1 SEHNR, CDR2 FQNEAQ (reference sequence). Germline trimming cut 5 bases from V and 6 bases from J; bases unmatched to any gene: 13. This CDR3 contains 16 residues. This chain's CDR3 is CASSHRQGGDTQPQHF. The DNA of the CDR3 is TGTGCCAGCAGCCACAGACAGGGAGGTGACACTCAGCCCCAGCATTTT. The full variable domain, rest sourced from reference TRBV7-9 and TRBJ1-5, is DTGVSQNPRHKITKRGQNVTFRCDPISEHNRLYWYRQTLGQGPEFLTYFQNEAQLEKSRLLSDRFSAERPKGSFSTLEIQRTEQGDSAMYLCASSHRQGGDTQPQHFGDGTRLSIL.

The chain has TRBV6-5 and TRBJ1-2; 7 nucleotides match TRBD1. This CDR3 contains 12 residues. From germline, CDR1 is MNHEY and CDR2 SVGAGI. V lost 5 bases, J lost 8 bases, and 5 bases stayed unmatched. CDR3 in DNA: TGTGCCAGCAGTACAGGGGTGAGGGGCTACACCTTC. Its protein is CASSTGVRGYTF.

The chain is built from TRBV29-1 and TRBJ1-4; TRBD1 agrees at 8 bases. Germline V gives CDR1 SQVTM, CDR2 ANQGSEA. The CDR3 runs to 13 residues. V was pared by 1 base and J by 8 bases, with 3 bases of the junction left unmatched. CDR3 region: CSVEGDRREKLFF. As DNA, the CDR3 is TGCAGCGTTGAAGGGGACAGGCGGGAAAAACTGTTTTTT.

This clone was seen a few times. The chain uses TRBV6-2 or TRBV6-3 and TRBJ1-1; tentatively, D is TRBD1 (6 bases). V gave up 0 bases and J gave up 4 bases, with 9 bases separating them. This CDR3 comprises 14 residues. Germline-derived CDR1 and CDR2 are MNHEY and SVGEGT. CDR3: CASSYSAGATEAFF. In DNA, the CDR3 is TGTGCCAGCAGTTACTCGGCAGGGGCCACTGAAGCTTTCTTT.

The DNA for the CDR3 is TGTGCCAGCAGCCCGGGGGTATCGTACGAGCAGTACTTC. Encoded protein: CASSPGVSYEQYF. The rearrangement links TRBV5-4 to TRBJ2-7, with D possibly matching TRBD2 (6 bases). V was pared by 4 bases and J by 4 bases, with 12 bases between. This CDR3 is 13 amino acids long. Germline lookup yields CDR1 SGHNT and CDR2 YYREEE (reference sequence).

The chain's CDR3 is CASSLGGAGNTIYF. CDR3 sequence (DNA): TGCGCCAGCAGCTTGGGGGGCGCTGGAAACACCATATATTTT. The rearrangement links TRBV5-1 to TRBJ1-3; D possibly corresponds to TRBD1 (5 bases). This CDR3 has 14 residues. Germline lookup yields CDR1 SGHRS and CDR2 YFSETQ. V dropped 0 bases and J dropped 2 bases, with 6 bases sitting between them.

This clone was found a few times. V and J are TRBV7-7 and TRBJ1-5; possible D gene TRBD1, 6 bases. The germline V and J ends were trimmed by 1 base and 6 bases, with 19 bases remaining between them. The CDR3 has 17 amino acids. Germline CDR1 is SSHAT and CDR2 is FNYEAQ (reference sequence). CDR3 nucleotide sequence: TGTGCCAGCAGCTTAGTCGGGGACAAGTTGTTTGTTCAGCCCCAGCATTTT. Protein product: CASSLVGDKLFVQPQHF.

The chain combines TRBV10-3 with TRBJ2-1, with 9 bases fitting TRBD1. Trimming removed 6 bases from V and 10 bases from J; junction bases left unmatched: 10. There are 14 residues in the CDR3. Germline values: CDR1 ENHRY, CDR2 SYGVKD. CDR3 sequence reads: CAISRDREKREQFF. CDR3 DNA sequence: TGTGCCATCAGCCGGGACAGGGAAAAGCGGGAGCAGTTCTTC.

This chain uses TRBV6-5 with TRBJ2-5, with D tentatively TRBD1 (5 bases). TRBJ2-7 matches the DNA end more closely, so the J call is doubtful. In germline, CDR1 is MNHEY, CDR2 SVGAGI. The CDR3 is made up of 14 amino acids. The CDR3, as DNA: TGTGCCAGCAGTTACTCAGGGGCAGGCTACGAGCAGTACTTC. This encodes CASSYSGAGYEQYF.

The chain employs TRBV27 and TRBJ1-2; D might be TRBD1 (6 bases). V gave up 6 bases and J gave up 7 bases, with 21 bases separating them. Looked up from germline, CDR1 is MNHEY and CDR2 is SMNVEV (reference sequence). This CDR3 is 15 amino acids long. The chain's CDR3 is CASSLDRYRDAGYTF. The CDR3 DNA reads TGTGCCAGCAGCCTGGATAGGTACAGGGACGCTGGCTACACCTTC.

The genes are TRBV3-1 (or the pseudogene TRBV3-2) and TRBJ2-5, with TRBD2 matching 10 bases. J was trimmed by 5 bases and V by 1 base; bases with no gene match: 7. Looked up from germline, CDR1 is LGHDT and CDR2 is YNNKEL (reference sequence). There are 16 residues in the CDR3. Here the CDR3 reads CASSQVSAGGEETQYF. The CDR3 nucleotides read TGTGCCAGCAGCCAAGTTTCAGCGGGAGGGGAGGAGACCCAGTACTTC.

The chain uses TRBV18 and TRBJ1-1; D unclear. The CDR3 runs 16 residues. With 0 bases removed from V and 5 bases from J, the gap between germline ends came to 16 bases. Germline V gives CDR1 KGHSH, CDR2 LQKENI. The CDR3 loop is CASSPPAQYVYTEAFF. The CDR3 nucleotides are TGTGCCAGCTCACCACCTGCACAGTACGTATATACTGAAGCTTTCTTT.